A single sample gave rise to the 30 T cell receptor beta chains below, sequenced in a study of shared clonotypes between healthy human individuals. The data were produced by immunoSEQ multiplex PCR, yet TCRdb's version contains in-frame clones alone and is incomplete. The sample has about 520,000 clones; approximately 95% are singletons. The specimen was naive CD4+ T cells sorted from blood. This sample's subset: CD45RA+ positively selected. The receptors stem from a woman in her twenties or thirties in good health.

This rearrangement joins TRBV5-4 to TRBJ2-2; D tentatively fits TRBD1 or TRBD2 (5 bases each). The germline CDR1 and CDR2 sequences are SGHNT and YYREEE (reference sequence). The CDR3 sequence is 14 residues long. V was shortened by 2 bases and J by 7 bases, with 12 bases between the two germline ends. The chain's CDR3 is CASSFYGAGGELFF. CDR3 DNA sequence: TGTGCCAGCAGCTTCTACGGGGCGGGCGGGGAGCTGTTTTTT.

This chain connects TRBV28 to TRBJ1-3; tentatively, D is TRBD1 (6 bases). Trimming stripped 4 bases from V and 0 bases from J, with 13 bases between. Germline assignment: CDR1 MDHEN and CDR2 SYDVKM. The CDR3 extends over 16 amino acids. Written as DNA, the CDR3 is TGTGCCAGCAGTTCCCGGGGGGGCCGCTCTGGAAACACCATATATTTT. Protein product: CASSSRGGRSGNTIYF.

The rearrangement uses TRBV2 and TRBJ2-7; TRBD1 matches at 8 bases. CDR3 length: 13 amino acids. V shed 7 bases and J 4 bases; nucleotides not matched to a gene: 6. In germline, CDR1 is SNHLY, CDR2 FYNNEI. In DNA, the CDR3 is TGTGCCAGCAAAAACAGGGGGATTTACGAGCAGTACTTC. This gives the protein CASKNRGIYEQYF.

The genes are TRBV5-8 and TRBJ1-4; 8 nucleotides agree with TRBD1. This CDR3 is 15 amino acids long. The V gene's germline CDR1 is SGHTS and CDR2 YDEGEE. V gave up 0 bases and J gave up 6 bases; unmatched junction bases: 4. The CDR3, as DNA: TGTGCCAGCAGCTTGGAGGCCAGGGGGCATGAAAAACTGTTTTTT. It is translated as CASSLEARGHEKLFF.

This chain joins TRBV29-1 and TRBJ1-1; D is unclear. Germline V gives CDR1 SQVTM, CDR2 ANQGSEA. V gave up 2 bases and J gave up 0 bases, with 7 bases separating them. CDR3 length equals 13 residues. The CDR3 nucleotides read TGCAGCGTTGAAAAGAGAATGAACACTGAAGCTTTCTTT. It is translated as CSVEKRMNTEAFF.

V is TRBV5-1 and J is TRBJ1-3; D perhaps matches TRBD1 (5 bases). Trimming removed 4 bases at V and 6 bases at J, with 11 bases between. Looked up from germline, CDR1 is SGHRS and CDR2 is YFSETQ. The CDR3 sequence is 13 residues long. In DNA form, the CDR3 reads TGCGCCAGCAGCAAGGGGCTAGAAAACACCATATATTTT. This sequence encodes CASSKGLENTIYF.

The chain links TRBV5-8 to TRBJ2-7; D is ambiguous. The CDR3 sequence is 18 residues long. Trimming left V 5 bases short and J 3 bases short, with 27 bases between. Looked up from germline, CDR1 is SGHTS and CDR2 is YDEGEE. CDR3: CASSPAPRWETRRYEQYF. The CDR3 region has the DNA TGTGCCAGCAGTCCGGCCCCCCGATGGGAAACTCGCCGCTACGAGCAGTACTTC. Filled out from reference TRBV5-8 and TRBJ2-7, the complete variable domain reads EAGVTQSPTHLIKTRGQQATLRCSPISGHTSVYWYQQALGLGLQFLLWYDEGEERNRGNFPPRFSGRQFPNYSSELNVNALELEDSALYLCASSPAPRWETRRYEQYFGPGTRLTVT.

This chain uses TRBV6-5 with TRBJ1-2; D is ambiguous. Germline values: CDR1 MNHEY, CDR2 SVGAGI. The V end lost 0 bases, the J end lost 7 bases, and 15 bases lay between the germline ends. The CDR3 is 15 residues long. The CDR3 DNA sequence: TGTGCCAGCAGTTACTCGGGTCGGAGGCGGACTGGCTACACCTTC. It translates to CASSYSGRRRTGYTF.

The chain combines TRBV5-1 with TRBJ2-7, with a weak D call TRBD2 (5 bases). The CDR3 totals 15 residues. Per the germline V gene, CDR1 is SGHRS and CDR2 is YFSETQ. V shed 0 bases and J shed 3 bases, with 13 bases lying between them. CDR3 bases: TGCGCCAGCAGCTTGGAGCGGCCGGATCTCTACGAGCAGTACTTC. Translated, it gives CASSLERPDLYEQYF.

The chain carries TRBV7-8 and TRBJ2-1; D unclear. Germline CDR1 reads SGHVS; CDR2 reads FQNEAQ. V dropped 4 bases and J dropped 0 bases, with 16 bases sitting between them. The CDR3 is 17 amino acids. CDR3: CASSSRLVRSSYNEQFF. CDR3 in DNA: TGTGCCAGCAGCTCTCGACTTGTGAGGAGCTCCTACAATGAGCAGTTCTTC. The full variable domain, with the rest looked up from reference TRBV7-8 and TRBJ2-1, is GAGVSQSPRYKVAKRGQDVALRCDPISGHVSLFWYQQALGQGPEFLTYFQNEAQLDKSGLPSDRFFAERPEGSVSTLKIQRTQQEDSAVYLCASSSRLVRSSYNEQFFGPGTRLTVL.

This chain joins TRBV27 and TRBJ1-1, with TRBD1 as a possible D gene (5 bases). The CDR3 runs 13 residues. V was cut by 5 bases and J by 3 bases, with 10 bases left in between. CDR1 and CDR2 (germline): MNHEY, SMNVEV (reference sequence). The CDR3 reads CASSPQGDTEAFF. The CDR3 DNA reads as TGTGCCAGCAGTCCCCAGGGTGACACTGAAGCTTTCTTT.

The chain recombines TRBV19 with TRBJ1-1; D is uncertain. There are 14 residues in the CDR3. Trimming took 4 bases from V and 3 from J, leaving 12 bases between them. Germline V gene data show CDR1 as LNHDA and CDR2 as SQIVND (reference sequence). The CDR3 sequence: CASSRGLGDTEAFF. In DNA, the CDR3 is TGTGCCAGTAGTAGGGGTCTTGGGGACACTGAAGCTTTCTTT.

This clone has a single count. V usage is TRBV7-9 and J usage is TRBJ2-5; D gene unclear. The CDR3 is made up of 13 amino acids. Germline V CDR1 and CDR2: SEHNR, FQNEAQ (reference sequence). Trimming stripped 1 base from V and 4 bases from J, with 7 bases between. CDR3 amino acids: CASSLVLGETQYF. Written as DNA, the CDR3 is TGTGCCAGCAGCTTAGTCCTAGGAGAGACCCAGTACTTC.

The V and J genes are TRBV7-2 and TRBJ2-1; no clear D gene. Germline assignment: CDR1 SGHTA and CDR2 FQGNSA. The CDR3 is 12 amino acids. The V end lost 7 bases, the J end lost 10 bases, and 14 bases lay between the germline ends. CDR3 nucleotides: TGTGCCAGCATCAGAGGACCTAACGAGCAGTTCTTC. Translating gives CASIRGPNEQFF.

CDR3 coding DNA: TGTGCCAGCAGCCCCTCGGGGCGCGGGGGATCCTACGAGCAGTACTTC. The encoded protein is CASSPSGRGGSYEQYF. The chain recombines TRBV7-9 with TRBJ2-7; 7 bases align to TRBD2. The CDR3 loop spans 16 amino acids. Germline CDR1 reads SEHNR; CDR2 reads FQNEAQ (reference sequence). V shed 5 bases, J shed 1 base, and the junction held 11 bases outside the gene matches.

The chain links TRBV2 to TRBJ1-1; D is ambiguous. The CDR3 sequence is 14 residues long. Germline assignment: CDR1 SNHLY and CDR2 FYNNEI. Trimming shortened V by 4 bases and J by 4 bases, and 13 bases separated the two germline ends. CDR3: CASSVWAAPTEAFF. The DNA of the CDR3 is TGTGCCAGCAGTGTTTGGGCAGCCCCCACTGAAGCTTTCTTT. Variable domain in full (rest from reference TRBV2 and TRBJ1-1): EPEVTQTPSHQVTQMGQEVILRCVPISNHLYFYWYRQILGQKVEFLVSFYNNEISEKSEIFDDQFSVERPDGSNFTLKIRSTKLEDSAMYFCASSVWAAPTEAFFGQGTRLTVV.

The rearrangement uses TRBV5-1 and TRBJ2-5; no reliable D call. Trimming left V 3 bases short and J 0 bases short, with 9 bases between. The CDR3 is 14 residues long. Germline CDR1 and CDR2: SGHRS and YFSETQ. As DNA, the CDR3 is TGCGCCAGCAGCTCCGGCACCAACCAAGAGACCCAGTACTTC. This translates into CASSSGTNQETQYF. Full variable domain (remainder filled in from reference TRBV5-1 and TRBJ2-5): KAGVTQTPRYLIKTRGQQVTLSCSPISGHRSVSWYQQTPGQGLQFLFEYFSETQRNKGNFPGRFSGRQFSNSRSEMNVSTLELGDSALYLCASSSGTNQETQYFGPGTRLLVL.

The chain is built from TRBV6-1 and TRBJ2-6; D is ambiguous. Germline CDR1 and CDR2: MNHNS and SASEGT. The germline V and J ends were trimmed by 2 bases and 0 bases, with 14 bases remaining between them. This CDR3 spans 18 amino acids. CDR3 sequence reads: CASSEITKGFSGANVLTF. The CDR3 DNA reads TGTGCCAGCAGTGAAATCACCAAAGGGTTCTCTGGGGCCAACGTCCTGACTTTC.

This chain uses TRBV20-1 with TRBJ2-7; D uncertain. CDR1 is DFQATT, CDR2 SNEGSKA, per germline (reference sequence). V lost 6 bases and J lost 3, with 9 bases in between. The CDR3 has 11 residues. DNA of the CDR3: TGCAGTGCAGAAGCGATCTACGAGCAGTACTTC. This encodes CSAEAIYEQYF.

The chain recombines TRBV6-5 with TRBJ1-1; perhaps TRBD1 as D (5 bases). V was clipped by 4 bases and J by 4 bases, with 10 bases between them. This CDR3 spans 13 amino acids. Germline V lookup: CDR1 MNHEY, CDR2 SVGAGI. In DNA form, the CDR3 reads TGTGCCAGCAGTTGGGGGTGGGGCACTGAAGCTTTCTTT. It is translated as CASSWGWGTEAFF.

The rearrangement links TRBV6-5 to TRBJ2-1; perhaps TRBD2 as D (7 bases). The germline CDR1 and CDR2 sequences are MNHEY and SVGAGI. V was shortened by 7 bases and J by 10 bases, with 23 bases between the two germline ends. The CDR3 is made up of 15 amino acids. The CDR3 loop reads CASKMTAPGGGEQFF. DNA of the CDR3: TGTGCCAGCAAAATGACGGCTCCCGGCGGGGGCGAGCAGTTCTTC.

The chain employs TRBV2 and TRBJ2-7, with a tentative D call TRBD2 (5 bases). Trimming took 2 bases from V and 0 from J, leaving 8 bases between them. CDR1 and CDR2 from the germline V gene are SNHLY and FYNNEI. This CDR3 has 14 amino acids. The CDR3 loop is CASSEIEGSYEQYF. CDR3 nucleotide sequence: TGTGCCAGCAGTGAAATCGAGGGCTCCTACGAGCAGTACTTC.

This chain links TRBV5-1 with TRBJ2-7, with a weak D call TRBD2 (6 bases). Per germline, CDR1 SGHRS and CDR2 YFSETQ. V was trimmed by 5 bases and J by 4 bases, leaving 13 bases between them. The CDR3 runs to 13 residues. CDR3 sequence: CASRLAGLYEQYF. In nucleotides, the CDR3 is TGCGCCAGCAGACTAGCTGGGCTATACGAGCAGTACTTC.

The chain couples TRBV28 to TRBJ2-7, with D perhaps matching TRBD1 or TRBD2 (5 bases each). This CDR3 contains 15 residues. V was clipped by 4 bases and J by 2 bases, with 15 bases between them. Germline V gene data show CDR1 as MDHEN and CDR2 as SYDVKM. The CDR3 is CASSSVLAGPYEQYF. CDR3 DNA: TGTGCCAGCAGTTCAGTCCTAGCAGGGCCCTACGAGCAGTACTTC.

The chain uses TRBV11-2 and TRBJ1-2; 8 bases match TRBD1. Germline loops: CDR1 SGHAT, CDR2 FQNNGV. The CDR3 spans 13 residues. Trimming at V came to 5 bases and at J to 5 bases, leaving 4 bases not matched to a gene. DNA for the CDR3: TGTGCCAGCAGCCCGGGACAGGAGTATGGCTACACCTTC. It specifies CASSPGQEYGYTF.

The gene calls are TRBV4-1 and TRBJ2-5; weak D call: TRBD1 (6 bases). The CDR3 is 16 residues long. Germline values: CDR1 MGHRA, CDR2 YSYEKL. V was shortened by 3 bases and J by 4 bases, with 18 bases between the two germline ends. Here the CDR3 reads CASSHRPGHQGETQYF. CDR3 DNA sequence: TGCGCCAGCAGCCACCGACCGGGACACCAAGGAGAGACCCAGTACTTC.

The gene calls are TRBV28 and TRBJ1-2; 9 bases are shared with TRBD1. CDR1 MDHEN and CDR2 SYDVKM come from the germline V gene. With V trimmed by 2 bases and J by 5 bases, 6 bases remained unmatched. The CDR3 consists of 15 residues. Written as DNA, the CDR3 is TGTGCCAGCAGTTTAAGGGACAGGGTGTTGTATGGCTACACCTTC. Protein: CASSLRDRVLYGYTF.

The chain carries TRBV11-2 and TRBJ2-3, with 7 bases fitting TRBD2. Germline V gene lookup returns CDR1 SGHAT and CDR2 FQNNGV. CDR3 length: 14 amino acids. Trimming at V came to 9 bases and at J to 4 bases, leaving 10 bases not matched to a gene. CDR3 sequence: CASLSGFGPDTQYF. The CDR3 bases are TGTGCCAGTCTTAGCGGGTTCGGGCCAGATACGCAGTATTTT. Together with reference TRBV11-2 and TRBJ2-3, the CDR3 gives the full variable domain: EAGVAQSPRYKIIEKRQSVAFWCNPISGHATLYWYQQILGQGPKLLIQFQNNGVVDDSQLPKDRFSAERLKGVDSTLKIQPAKLEDSAVYLCASLSGFGPDTQYFGPGTRLTVL.

The V call is TRBV28, the J call TRBJ2-4; perhaps TRBD2 as D (5 bases). The CDR3 runs to 14 residues. V was cut by 7 bases and J by 0 bases, with 10 bases left in between. Germline V gives CDR1 MDHEN, CDR2 SYDVKM. CDR3 in DNA: TGTGCCAGCATAGGGAGCCTAGCCAAAAACATTCAGTACTTC. It yields the protein CASIGSLAKNIQYF.

This rearrangement joins TRBV27 to TRBJ1-1, with D unresolved. CDR1 is MNHEY, CDR2 SMNVEV, per germline (reference sequence). This CDR3 region has 12 residues. Trimming took 6 bases from V and 2 from J, leaving 7 bases between them. As DNA, the CDR3 is TGTGCCAGCAGAAAACTTAACACTGAAGCTTTCTTT. This sequence encodes CASRKLNTEAFF.